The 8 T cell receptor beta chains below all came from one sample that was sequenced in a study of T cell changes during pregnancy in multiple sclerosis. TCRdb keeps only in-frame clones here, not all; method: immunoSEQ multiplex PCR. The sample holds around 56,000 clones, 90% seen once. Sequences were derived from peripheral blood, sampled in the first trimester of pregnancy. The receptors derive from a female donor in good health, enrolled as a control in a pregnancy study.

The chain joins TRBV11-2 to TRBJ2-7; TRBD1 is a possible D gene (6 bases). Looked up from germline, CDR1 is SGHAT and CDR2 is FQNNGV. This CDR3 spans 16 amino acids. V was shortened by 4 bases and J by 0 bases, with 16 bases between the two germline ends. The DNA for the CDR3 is TGTGCCAGCAGCTACAACCGAGACAGGAGCTCCTACGAGCAGTACTTC. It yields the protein CASSYNRDRSSYEQYF.

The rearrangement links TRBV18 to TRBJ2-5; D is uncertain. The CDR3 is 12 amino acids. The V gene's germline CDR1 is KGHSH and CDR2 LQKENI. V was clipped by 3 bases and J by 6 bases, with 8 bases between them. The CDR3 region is CASSPREQTQYF. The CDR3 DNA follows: TGTGCCAGCTCACCTCGTGAGCAGACCCAGTACTTC.

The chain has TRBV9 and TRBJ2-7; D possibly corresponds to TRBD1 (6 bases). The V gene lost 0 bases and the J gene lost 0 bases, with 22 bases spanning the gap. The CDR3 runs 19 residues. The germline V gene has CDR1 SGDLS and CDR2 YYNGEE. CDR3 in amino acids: CASSVGSWGTRGSSYEQYF. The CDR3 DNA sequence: TGTGCCAGCAGCGTAGGCTCTTGGGGGACACGCGGAAGCTCCTACGAGCAGTACTTC.

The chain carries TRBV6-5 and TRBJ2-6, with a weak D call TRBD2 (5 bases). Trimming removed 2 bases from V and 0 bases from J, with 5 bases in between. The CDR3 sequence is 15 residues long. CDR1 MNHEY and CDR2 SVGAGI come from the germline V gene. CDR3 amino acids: CASSYTSSGANVLTF. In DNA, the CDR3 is TGTGCCAGCAGTTACACTAGCTCTGGGGCCAACGTCCTGACTTTC.

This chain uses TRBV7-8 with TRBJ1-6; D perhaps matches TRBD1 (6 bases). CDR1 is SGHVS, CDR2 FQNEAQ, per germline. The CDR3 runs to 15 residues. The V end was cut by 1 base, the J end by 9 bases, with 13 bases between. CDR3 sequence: CASSLGQGYRSPLHF. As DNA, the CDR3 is TGTGCCAGCAGCTTAGGGCAGGGGTATCGTTCACCCCTCCACTTT.

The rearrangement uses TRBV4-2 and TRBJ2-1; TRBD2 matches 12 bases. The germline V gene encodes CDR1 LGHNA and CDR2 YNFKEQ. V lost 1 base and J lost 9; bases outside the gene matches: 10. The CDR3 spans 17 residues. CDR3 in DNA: TGTGCCAGCAGCCAAGTAGCGTGGGGACTAGCGGGTATTGAGCAGTTCTTC. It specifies CASSQVAWGLAGIEQFF.

The CDR3 DNA reads as TGTGCCAGCAGCTCCGGACTAGCGGGGTTCCAAGAGACCCAGTACTTC. Translating it yields CASSSGLAGFQETQYF. V and J are TRBV7-6 and TRBJ2-5, with 12 bases fitting TRBD2. Germline CDR1 is SGHVS and CDR2 is FNYEAQ. With 4 bases clipped from V and 1 base from J, the junction kept 4 bases outside the gene matches. This CDR3 has 16 amino acids. The whole variable domain, filled in from reference TRBV7-6 and TRBJ2-5, reads GAGVSQSPRYKVTKRGQDVALRCDPISGHVSLYWYRQALGQGPEFLTYFNYEAQQDKSGLPNDRFSAERPEGSISTLTIQRTEQRDSAMYRCASSSGLAGFQETQYFGPGTRLLVL.

The CDR3 spells CASSPSRGLGEKLFF. DNA for the CDR3: TGTGCCAGCAGCCCTAGTCGGGGTTTGGGTGAAAAACTGTTTTTT. V is TRBV7-9 and J is TRBJ1-4; D not resolved. The CDR3 has 15 residues. Trimming cost V 5 bases and J 7 bases, with 17 bases left between them. The V gene's germline CDR1 is SEHNR and CDR2 FQNEAQ (reference sequence).